This T cell receptor (beta chain) was captured by sequencing in a study of T-cell memory formation after mild COVID-19. Overall study context: TCR clusters were mostly donor specific.

General study findings and limits: A balance of CD4 and CD8 characterized clones contracting day 15 to 85, whereas later expanders leaned CD4+. The pre-infection memory compartment contained some responding clones, suggesting cross-reactive memory joined.

This clonotype was counted a few times. Antigen: not known. TCRdb ran MiXCR on the 5' RACE reads and lists one entry per CDR3 protein. The repertoire holds some 600,000 distinct CDR3 sequences, approximately 15% seen once, with roughly 7.7% in the top ten. The CDR3 is made up of 13 amino acids. V lost 0 bases and J lost 6; bases outside the gene matches: 1. CDR1 is SGHRS and CDR2 is YFSETQ in the germline V gene. The chain couples TRBV5-1 to TRBJ2-7, with 9 bases fitting TRBD2. Sample: PBMCs or a T cell subset sorted from them (not recorded which). The TCR was taken from an adult woman who had mild COVID-19 (a few samples of this study predate the infection). Cell type and time point are not known. CDR3 DNA sequence: TGCGCCAGCAGCTTGGAACTAGCGGGCGAGCAGTACTTC. It encodes CASSLELAGEQYF.